Each of the 14 T cell receptor beta chains below was sequenced from the same sample in a study of beta chain features in type 1 diabetes. Expressed TCRB transcripts got sequenced, as all isolated RNA was reverse transcribed. Sequenced by immunoSEQ multiplex PCR; TCRdb stores in-frame clones only, minus some. The sample lists roughly 400,000 clones; roughly 16% were seen once. Specimen: naive CD4+ T cells from blood. The receptors here all came from a woman aged 18 to 35 in good health.

This clone was seen only a few times. The V call is TRBV15, the J call TRBJ1-2; TRBD1 matches 8 bases. V was pared by 3 bases and J by 4 bases, with 7 bases of the junction left unmatched. This CDR3 spans 15 amino acids. The germline CDR1 and CDR2 sequences are LNHNV and YYDKDF (reference sequence). CDR3 in DNA: TGTGCCACCAGCAGGACACAGGGGGGGACCTATGGCTACACCTTC. Translated, it gives CATSRTQGGTYGYTF.

This clone has just a few counts. In nucleotides, the CDR3 is TGTGCCAGCAGGCAGGGAGGGTCGGAAGCTTTCTTT. Its translation: CASRQGGSEAFF. The chain is built from TRBV28 and TRBJ1-1; D might be TRBD1 (5 bases). Germline CDR1 and CDR2: MDHEN and SYDVKM. V lost 6 bases and J 8 bases, leaving 13 bases between the germline ends. The CDR3 runs 12 residues.

The chain uses TRBV30 and TRBJ1-2; D may be TRBD1 (6 bases). The germline V gene has CDR1 GTSNPN and CDR2 SVGIG (reference sequence). The ends were cut back, 8 bases at V and 5 bases at J, with 15 bases in the middle. The CDR3 sequence is 12 residues long. The CDR3 DNA reads TGTGCCGGCCGCGGGGGGCAATATGGCTACACCTTC. It yields the protein CAGRGGQYGYTF.

This clone was seen more than once but under ten times. The sample has other DNA sequences that encode this CDR3 too. The V call is TRBV28, the J call TRBJ2-7; the match to TRBD2 covers 12 bases. V was clipped by 5 bases and J by 4 bases; unmatched bases: 6. Germline CDR1 reads MDHEN; CDR2 reads SYDVKM. The length of the CDR3 is 15 residues. The CDR3 spells CASSPGTSGLYEQYF. CDR3 coding DNA: TGTGCCAGCAGTCCCGGGACTAGCGGGTTATACGAGCAGTACTTC.

This chain connects TRBV30 to TRBJ1-2; D ambiguous. The CDR3 is 13 residues long. Per the germline V gene, CDR1 is GTSNPN and CDR2 is SVGIG (reference sequence). V lost 0 bases to trimming and J lost 5 bases, with 10 bases between them. Written as DNA, the CDR3 is TGTGCCTGGAGTGTGGGCAGACATTATGGCTACACCTTC. Translated: CAWSVGRHYGYTF.

This clone was counted only a few times. V is TRBV7-9 and J is TRBJ2-2; TRBD2 might be the D (5 bases). The germline gives CDR1 SEHNR, CDR2 FQNEAQ (reference sequence). V was shortened by 1 base and J by 4 bases, with 10 bases between the two germline ends. CDR3 size: 15 residues. The CDR3 region has the DNA TGTGCCAGCAGCTTAGGGGGAGCCCCCACCGGGGAGCTGTTTTTT. It codes for CASSLGGAPTGELFF.

The sample holds a few counts of this clone. As DNA, the CDR3 is TGTGCCAGCAGTTATACAGGGGGAGCTAACTATGGCTACACCTTC. Translation gives CASSYTGGANYGYTF. The genes are TRBV6-5 and TRBJ1-2; TRBD1 matches 8 bases. Germline V CDR1 and CDR2: MNHEY, SVGAGI. V shed 3 bases, J shed 0 bases, and the junction held 3 bases outside the gene matches. There are 15 residues in the CDR3.

Here the CDR3 reads CTSSQDRPSETRSTDTQYF. In DNA form, the CDR3 reads TGCACCAGCAGCCAAGATCGTCCTAGCGAGACCCGTAGCACAGATACGCAGTATTTT. This rearrangement joins TRBV1 to TRBJ2-3; the table's TRBD2 call for D was not verified on the DNA. TRBV1 constitutes a pseudogene. The CDR3 has 19 amino acids.

There are a few counts of this clone. The chain links TRBV5-1 to TRBJ2-4; D possibly corresponds to TRBD2 (5 bases). Germline CDR1 is SGHRS and CDR2 is YFSETQ. Trimming took off 4 bases at V and 7 bases at J, with 18 bases between the two ends. The CDR3 totals 15 residues. DNA for the CDR3: TGCGCCAGCAGCCAGGACGACCTCCGAGGGAACATTCAGTACTTC. Amino acids: CASSQDDLRGNIQYF. The full variable domain, rest sourced from reference TRBV5-1 and TRBJ2-4, is KAGVTQTPRYLIKTRGQQVTLSCSPISGHRSVSWYQQTPGQGLQFLFEYFSETQRNKGNFPGRFSGRQFSNSRSEMNVSTLELGDSALYLCASSQDDLRGNIQYFGAGTRLSVL.

This clone appeared a few times. The rearrangement links TRBV9 to TRBJ2-7; 10 bases align to TRBD2. V shed 0 bases, J shed 5 bases, and the junction held 5 bases outside the gene matches. Germline V lookup: CDR1 SGDLS, CDR2 YYNGEE. The CDR3 loop spans 15 amino acids. The CDR3 region has the DNA TGTGCCAGCAGCGTAGGGCTAGCGGGAGCACACGAGCAGTACTTC. It encodes CASSVGLAGAHEQYF.

The J gene is TRBJ1-4, the V gene TRBV5-1, with TRBD1 matching 9 bases. The length of the CDR3 is 17 residues. Trimming at V came to 0 bases and at J to 7 bases, leaving 10 bases not matched to a gene. CDR1 is SGHRS, CDR2 YFSETQ, per germline. This CDR3 is CASSLDSTGGPGEKLFF. DNA for the CDR3: TGCGCCAGCAGCTTGGATAGTACAGGGGGCCCGGGTGAAAAACTGTTTTTT.

This clone was seen a handful of times. The genes are TRBV30 and TRBJ2-7; 9 bases are a match to TRBD1. With 3 bases clipped from V and 4 bases from J, the junction kept 10 bases outside the gene matches. This CDR3 is built from 15 residues. CDR1 GTSNPN and CDR2 SVGIG come from the germline V gene (reference sequence). CDR3 in amino acids: CAWSLAGTGIYEQYF. In DNA, the CDR3 is TGTGCCTGGAGCCTAGCCGGGACAGGGATTTACGAGCAGTACTTC.

This clone was counted only a few times. The chain combines TRBV7-2 with TRBJ2-7; 7 bases are shared with TRBD2. V lost 1 base, J lost 3 bases, and 6 bases stayed unmatched. Looked up from germline, CDR1 is SGHTA and CDR2 is FQGNSA. CDR3 length: 15 amino acids. The DNA of the CDR3 is TGTGCCAGCAGCTTAGTTGCTAGCGGAAACTACGAGCAGTACTTC. Translating gives CASSLVASGNYEQYF.

The table lists this clone with a few counts. This chain joins TRBV11-2 and TRBJ2-7; TRBD2 aligns across 10 bases. V trimming: 0 bases; J trimming: 3 bases; junction bases outside the gene matches: 11. There are 18 residues in the CDR3. Germline CDR1 and CDR2: SGHAT and FQNNGV. The CDR3 nucleotides read TGTGCCAGCAGCTTAGATCCTTGGGAGCGGGAGGGGAGCTACGAGCAGTACTTC. Its protein product is CASSLDPWEREGSYEQYF. The whole variable domain, remainder taken from reference TRBV11-2 and TRBJ2-7, is EAGVAQSPRYKIIEKRQSVAFWCNPISGHATLYWYQQILGQGPKLLIQFQNNGVVDDSQLPKDRFSAERLKGVDSTLKIQPAKLEDSAVYLCASSLDPWEREGSYEQYFGPGTRLTVT.